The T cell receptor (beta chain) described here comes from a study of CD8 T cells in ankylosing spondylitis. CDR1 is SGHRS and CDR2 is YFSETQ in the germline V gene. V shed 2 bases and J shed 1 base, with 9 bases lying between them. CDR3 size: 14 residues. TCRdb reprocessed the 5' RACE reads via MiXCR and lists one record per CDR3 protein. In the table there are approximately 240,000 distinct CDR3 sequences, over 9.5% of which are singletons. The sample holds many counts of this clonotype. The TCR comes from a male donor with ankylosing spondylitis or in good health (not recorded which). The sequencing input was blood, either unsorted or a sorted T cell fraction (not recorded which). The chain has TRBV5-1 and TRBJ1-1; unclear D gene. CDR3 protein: CASSFSGQNTEAFF. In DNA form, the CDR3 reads TGCGCCAGCAGCTTTTCGGGTCAGAACACTGAAGCTTTCTTT.